In its sample, the clone carrying this T cell receptor beta chain was seen many times. Its cognate antigen is unknown. These data come from a study of tumor-infiltrating lymphocytes in primary liver carcinoma. Overall study: The study reported T1-T3 N0M0 tumors spanning 4.2 to 10 cm. Every sample contained roughly 3.65 to 7.5 million productive TCRbeta reads, and these numbers were similar from one tissue type to another. General study points: Tumors significantly exceeded blood in top-250-clone fraction (p = 0.039).

In addition to blood RNA drawn from unsorted whole blood, germline DNA was extracted. Before the surgical procedure, around 4 milliliters of peripheral blood were collected. The CDR3 covers 15 residues. CDR1 and CDR2 from the germline V gene are LGHNA and YNFKEQ. Trimming took 1 base from V and 0 from J, leaving 7 bases between them. Reverse transcription of 450 to 500 ng total RNA with a constant-region primer produced TCR beta cDNA. It was through three nested multiplex PCR rounds of slightly modified ARM-PCR that TCR beta libraries arose. The first two PCR rounds, approximately 10 cycles each, used TRBV1-TRBV30 forward primers and a C-beta reverse primer. TCRdb re-called the multiplex PCR reads through MiXCR, storing one row per CDR3 protein. The repertoire holds about 320,000 distinct CDR3 sequences, with roughly 60% as singletons.

The receptor comes from a man in his forties or fifties with primary liver carcinoma and hepatitis B virus infection. Sample: peripheral blood. The chain couples TRBV4-2 to TRBJ2-1; unclear D gene. As DNA, the CDR3 is TGTGCCAGCAGCCAAGGGTCGAGCTCCTACAATGAGCAGTTCTTC. Encoded protein: CASSQGSSSYNEQFF.